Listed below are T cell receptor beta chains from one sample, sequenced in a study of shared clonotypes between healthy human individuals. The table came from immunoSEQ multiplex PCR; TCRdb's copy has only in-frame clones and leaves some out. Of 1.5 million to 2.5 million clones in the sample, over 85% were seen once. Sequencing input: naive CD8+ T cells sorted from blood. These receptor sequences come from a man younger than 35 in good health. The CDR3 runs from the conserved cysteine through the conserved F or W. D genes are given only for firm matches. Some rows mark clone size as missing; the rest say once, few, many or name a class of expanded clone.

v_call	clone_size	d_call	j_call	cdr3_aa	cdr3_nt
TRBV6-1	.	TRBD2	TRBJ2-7	CASSVGLAGDYEQYF	TGTGCCAGCAGCGTTGGACTAGCGGGGGACTACGAGCAGTACTTC
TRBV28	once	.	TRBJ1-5	CASSLLGNQPQHF	TGTGCCAGCAGTTTACTCGGCAATCAGCCCCAGCATTTT
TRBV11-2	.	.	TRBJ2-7	CASSLAGGGGGFYEQYF	TGTGCCAGCAGCTTAGCCGGGGGAGGGGGCGGTTTCTACGAGCAGTACTTC
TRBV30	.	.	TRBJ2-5	CAWSVLDKVETQYF	TGTGCCTGGAGTGTGCTAGATAAGGTCGAGACCCAGTACTTC
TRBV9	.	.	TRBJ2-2	CASSVGTITGELFF	TGTGCCAGCAGCGTAGGGACAATCACCGGGGAGCTGTTTTTT
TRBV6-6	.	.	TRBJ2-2	CASSYSATGELFF	TGTGCCAGCAGTTACTCGGCAACCGGGGAGCTGTTTTTT
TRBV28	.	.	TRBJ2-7	CASSLRILGSGVAYEQYF	TGTGCCAGCAGTTTACGGATCCTGGGATCGGGGGTGGCCTACGAGCAGTACTTC
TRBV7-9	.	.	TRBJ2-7	CASNLADKTYEQYF	TGTGCCAGCAATCTAGCAGACAAGACCTACGAGCAGTACTTC
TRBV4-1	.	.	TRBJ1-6	CASSQDPNSPLHF	TGCGCCAGCAGCCAAGATCCGAATTCACCCCTCCACTTT
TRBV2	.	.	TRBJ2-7	CASSDWVQAVRNEQYF	TGTGCCAGCAGTGACTGGGTACAGGCTGTCAGGAACGAGCAGTACTTC
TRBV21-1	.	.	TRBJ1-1	CASSPQQSRQGAPTEAFF	TGTGCCAGCAGCCCCCAACAGTCTAGACAGGGGGCGCCGACTGAAGCTTTCTTT
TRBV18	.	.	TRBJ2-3	CASSELAHGTDTQYF	TGTGCCAGCTCCGAACTAGCTCATGGCACAGATACGCAGTATTTT
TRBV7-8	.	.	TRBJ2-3	CASSPSLLSTPDTQYF	TGTGCCAGCAGTCCTTCCCTTCTCTCCACGCCAGATACGCAGTATTTT
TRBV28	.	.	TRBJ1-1	CASSLRQYEAFF	TGTGCCAGCAGTTTAAGGCAGTATGAAGCTTTCTTT
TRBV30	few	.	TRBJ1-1	CAWSRYNTEAFF	TGTGCCTGGAGCCGATATAACACTGAAGCTTTCTTT
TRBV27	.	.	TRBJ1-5	CASSLDWNQPQHF	TGTGCCAGCAGTTTAGATTGGAATCAGCCCCAGCATTTT
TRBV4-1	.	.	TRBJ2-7	CASSQFGGNYEQYF	TGCGCCAGCAGCCAATTTGGGGGCAACTACGAGCAGTACTTC
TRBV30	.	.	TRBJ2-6	CASRAGANVLTF	TGTGCCTCTAGGGCGGGGGCCAACGTCCTGACTTTC
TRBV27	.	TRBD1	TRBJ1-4	CASSSSGGTAEKLFF	TGTGCCAGCAGTTCGTCAGGGGGTACGGCTGAAAAACTGTTTTTT
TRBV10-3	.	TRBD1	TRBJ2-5	CASRDSQQETQYF	TGTGCCAGCCGGGACAGCCAACAAGAGACCCAGTACTTC
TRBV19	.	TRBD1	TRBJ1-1	CASSLTGGGFEAFF	TGTGCCAGTAGCCTGACAGGGGGTGGATTTGAAGCTTTCTTT
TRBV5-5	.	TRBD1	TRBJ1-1	CASLPGNRGDLFGEAFF	TGTGCCAGTCTCCCGGGAAACAGGGGGGACCTTTTTGGTGAAGCTTTCTTT
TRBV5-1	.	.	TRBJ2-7	CASSWDLISYEQYF	TGCGCCAGCAGCTGGGACCTAATCTCCTACGAGCAGTACTTC
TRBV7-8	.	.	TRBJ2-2	CASSSDPGSSGELFF	TGTGCCAGCAGCTCAGACCCAGGGTCGAGCGGGGAGCTGTTTTTT
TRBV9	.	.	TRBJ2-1	CASTRHSSSSYNEQFF	TGTGCCAGCACCAGGCACTCTTCCAGCTCCTACAATGAGCAGTTCTTC
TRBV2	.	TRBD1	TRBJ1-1	CASSDRTGTEAFF	TGTGCCAGCAGCGACCGGACAGGCACTGAAGCTTTCTTT
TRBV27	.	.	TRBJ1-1	CASKVALHTEAFF	TGTGCCAGCAAAGTTGCTCTCCACACTGAAGCTTTCTTT
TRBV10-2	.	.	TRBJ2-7	CASSSSFSYEQYF	TGCGCCAGCAGTTCTAGCTTCTCCTACGAGCAGTACTTC
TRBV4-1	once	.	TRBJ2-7	CASSQGFRSYEQYF	TGCGCCAGCAGCCAAGGTTTTCGTTCCTACGAGCAGTACTTC
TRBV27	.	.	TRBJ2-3	CASSQIAETDTQYF	TGTGCCAGCAGCCAGATAGCTGAAACAGATACGCAGTATTTT
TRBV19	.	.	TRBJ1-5	CASGGDQPQHF	TGTGCCAGTGGCGGAGATCAGCCCCAGCATTTT
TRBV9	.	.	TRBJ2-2	CASSPSLVNTGELFF	TGTGCCAGCAGCCCCTCCTTAGTGAACACCGGGGAGCTGTTTTTT
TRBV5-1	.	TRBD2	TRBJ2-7	CASSWTSGDYEQYF	TGCGCCAGCAGCTGGACTAGCGGAGACTACGAGCAGTACTTC
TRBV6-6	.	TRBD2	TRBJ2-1	CASRDMAGGLYNEQFF	TGTGCCAGCAGGGACATGGCGGGGGGGCTCTACAATGAGCAGTTCTTC
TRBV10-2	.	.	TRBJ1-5	CASSGGGNQPQHF	TGCGCCAGCAGTGGAGGGGGCAATCAGCCCCAGCATTTT
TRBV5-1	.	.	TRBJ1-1	CASSLGNEAFF	TGCGCCAGCAGCTTGGGGAACGAAGCTTTCTTT
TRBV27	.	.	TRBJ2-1	CASSLRDNYNEQFF	TGTGCCAGCAGCCTCCGGGACAACTACAATGAGCAGTTCTTC
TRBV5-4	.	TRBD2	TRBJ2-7	CASSLEVLAGVLDEQYF	TGTGCCAGCAGCTTGGAAGTACTAGCGGGAGTACTGGACGAGCAGTACTTC
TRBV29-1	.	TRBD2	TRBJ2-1	CSVEGLAGGNEQFF	TGCAGCGTTGAAGGGCTAGCGGGAGGCAATGAGCAGTTCTTC